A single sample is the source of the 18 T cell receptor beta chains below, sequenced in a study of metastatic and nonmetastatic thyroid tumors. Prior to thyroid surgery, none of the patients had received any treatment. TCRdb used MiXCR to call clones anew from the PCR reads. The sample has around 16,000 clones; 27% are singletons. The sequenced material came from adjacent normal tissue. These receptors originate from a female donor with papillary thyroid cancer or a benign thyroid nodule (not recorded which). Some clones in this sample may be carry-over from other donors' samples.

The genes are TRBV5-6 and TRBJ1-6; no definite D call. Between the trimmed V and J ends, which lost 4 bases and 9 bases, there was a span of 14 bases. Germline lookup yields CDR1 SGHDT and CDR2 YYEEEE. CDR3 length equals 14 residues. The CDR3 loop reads CASSREEPGSPLHF. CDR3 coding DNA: TGTGCCAGCAGCAGGGAGGAACCGGGTTCACCCCTCCACTTT.

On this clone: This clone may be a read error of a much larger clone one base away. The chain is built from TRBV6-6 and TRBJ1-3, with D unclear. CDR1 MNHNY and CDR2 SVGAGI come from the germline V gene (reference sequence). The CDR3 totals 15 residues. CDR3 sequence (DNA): TGTGCCATCAGTTACTCGACTGTCACCGGAAACACCATATATTTT. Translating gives CAISYSTVTGNTIYF.

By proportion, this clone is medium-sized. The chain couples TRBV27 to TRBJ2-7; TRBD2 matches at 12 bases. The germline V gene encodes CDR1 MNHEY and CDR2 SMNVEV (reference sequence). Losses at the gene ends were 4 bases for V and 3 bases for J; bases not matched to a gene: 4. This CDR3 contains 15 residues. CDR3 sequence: CASSSPGLAGYEQYF. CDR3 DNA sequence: TGTGCCAGCAGTTCACCGGGACTAGCGGGCTACGAGCAGTACTTC.

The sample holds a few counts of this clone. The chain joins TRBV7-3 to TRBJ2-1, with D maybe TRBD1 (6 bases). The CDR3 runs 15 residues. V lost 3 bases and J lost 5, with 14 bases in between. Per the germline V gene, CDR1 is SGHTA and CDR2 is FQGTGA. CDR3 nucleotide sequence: TGTGCCAGCAGCTTGACCGGGACACCGAACAATGAGCAGTTCTTC. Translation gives CASSLTGTPNNEQFF.

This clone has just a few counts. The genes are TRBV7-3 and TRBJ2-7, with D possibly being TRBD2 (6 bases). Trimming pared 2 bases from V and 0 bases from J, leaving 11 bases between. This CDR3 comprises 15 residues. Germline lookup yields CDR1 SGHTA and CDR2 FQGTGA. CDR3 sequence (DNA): TGTGCCAGCAGCTTAGGGCCAGCGGGCTCCTACGAGCAGTACTTC. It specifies CASSLGPAGSYEQYF.

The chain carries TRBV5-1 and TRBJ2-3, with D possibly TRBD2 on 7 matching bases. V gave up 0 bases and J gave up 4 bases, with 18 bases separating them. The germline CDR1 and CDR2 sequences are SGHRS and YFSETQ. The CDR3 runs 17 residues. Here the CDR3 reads CASSLALGGLGADTQYF. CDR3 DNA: TGCGCCAGCAGCTTGGCCCTCGGGGGGCTTGGGGCAGATACGCAGTATTTT.

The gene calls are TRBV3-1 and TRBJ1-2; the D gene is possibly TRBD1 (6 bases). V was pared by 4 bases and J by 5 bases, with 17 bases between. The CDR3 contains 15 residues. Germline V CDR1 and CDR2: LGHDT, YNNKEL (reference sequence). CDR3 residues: CASSPGDRLLYGYTF. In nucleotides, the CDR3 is TGTGCCAGCAGCCCAGGGGACCGCCTATTGTATGGCTACACCTTC.

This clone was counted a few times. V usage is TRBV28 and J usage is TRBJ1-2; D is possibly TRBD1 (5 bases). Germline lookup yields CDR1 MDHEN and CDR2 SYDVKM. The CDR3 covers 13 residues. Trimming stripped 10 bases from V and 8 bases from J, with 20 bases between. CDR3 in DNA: TGTGCCATAACCGGGACCCGGGCAGGAGGCTACACCTTC. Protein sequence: CAITGTRAGGYTF.

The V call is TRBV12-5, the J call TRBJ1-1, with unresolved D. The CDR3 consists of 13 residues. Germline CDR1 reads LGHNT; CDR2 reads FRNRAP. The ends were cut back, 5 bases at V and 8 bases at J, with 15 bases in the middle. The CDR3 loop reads CASGKGPEREAFF. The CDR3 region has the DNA TGTGCTAGTGGTAAAGGGCCGGAAAGAGAAGCTTTCTTT.

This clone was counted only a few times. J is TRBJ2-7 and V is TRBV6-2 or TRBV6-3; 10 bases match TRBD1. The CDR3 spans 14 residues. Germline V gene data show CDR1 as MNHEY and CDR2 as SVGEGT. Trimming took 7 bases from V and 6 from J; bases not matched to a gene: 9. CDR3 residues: CASIPGTGVLEQYF. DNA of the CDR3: TGTGCCAGCATCCCCGGGACAGGGGTGCTCGAGCAGTACTTC.

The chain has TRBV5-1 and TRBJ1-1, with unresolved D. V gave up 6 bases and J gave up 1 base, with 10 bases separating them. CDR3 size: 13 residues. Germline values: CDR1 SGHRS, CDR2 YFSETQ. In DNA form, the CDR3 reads TGCGCCAGCAAGTGGATGGGGAACACTGAAGCTTTCTTT. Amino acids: CASKWMGNTEAFF.

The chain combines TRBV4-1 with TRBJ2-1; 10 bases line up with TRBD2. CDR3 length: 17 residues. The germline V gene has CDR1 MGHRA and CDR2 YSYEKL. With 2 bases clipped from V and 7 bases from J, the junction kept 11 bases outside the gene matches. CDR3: CASSQSTSGMRANEQFF. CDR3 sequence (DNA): TGCGCCAGCAGCCAATCAACTAGCGGGATGAGGGCAAATGAGCAGTTCTTC.

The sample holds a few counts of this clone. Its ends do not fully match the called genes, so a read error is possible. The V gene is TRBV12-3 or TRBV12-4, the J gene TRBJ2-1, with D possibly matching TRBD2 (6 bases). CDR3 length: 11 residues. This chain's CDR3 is CASTKSQRAAF. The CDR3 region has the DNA TGTGCCAGCACCAAAAGTCAGCGGGCGGCCTTC.

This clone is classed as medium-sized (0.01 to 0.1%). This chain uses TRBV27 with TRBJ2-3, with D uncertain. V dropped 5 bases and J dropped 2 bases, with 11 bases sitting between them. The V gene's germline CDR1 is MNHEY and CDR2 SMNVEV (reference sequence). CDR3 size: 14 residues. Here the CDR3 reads CASSPRHSTDTQYF. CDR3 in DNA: TGTGCCAGCAGTCCTAGACATTCCACAGATACGCAGTATTTT.

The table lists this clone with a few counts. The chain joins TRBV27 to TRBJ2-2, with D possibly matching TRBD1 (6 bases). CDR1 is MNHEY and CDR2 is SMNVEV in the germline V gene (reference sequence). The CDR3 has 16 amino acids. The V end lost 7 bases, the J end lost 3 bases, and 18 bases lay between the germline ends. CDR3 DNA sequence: TGTGCCAGCACGTCCACAGGGCTAGCTGACACCGGGGAGCTGTTTTTT. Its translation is CASTSTGLADTGELFF.

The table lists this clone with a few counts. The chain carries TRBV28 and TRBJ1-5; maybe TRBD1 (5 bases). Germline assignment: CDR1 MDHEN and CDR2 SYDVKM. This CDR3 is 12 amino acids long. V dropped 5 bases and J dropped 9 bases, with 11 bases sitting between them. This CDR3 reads CASSPGSGPQHF. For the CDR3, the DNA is TGTGCCAGCAGTCCAGGGTCCGGGCCCCAGCATTTT.

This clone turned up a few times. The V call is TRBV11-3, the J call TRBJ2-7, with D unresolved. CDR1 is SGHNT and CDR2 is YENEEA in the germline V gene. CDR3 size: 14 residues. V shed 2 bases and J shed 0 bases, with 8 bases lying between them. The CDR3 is CASSLTGSSYEQYF. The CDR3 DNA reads TGTGCCAGCAGCTTAACCGGTAGCTCCTACGAGCAGTACTTC. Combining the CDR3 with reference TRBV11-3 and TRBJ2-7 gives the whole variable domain EAGVVQSPRYKIIEKKQPVAFWCNPISGHNTLYWYLQNLGQGPELLIRYENEEAVDDSQLPKDRFSAERLKGVDSTLKIQPAELGDSAVYLCASSLTGSSYEQYFGPGTRLTVT.

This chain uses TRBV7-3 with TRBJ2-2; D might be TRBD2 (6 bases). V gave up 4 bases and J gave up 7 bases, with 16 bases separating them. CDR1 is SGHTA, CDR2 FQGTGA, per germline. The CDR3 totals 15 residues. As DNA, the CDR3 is TGTGCCAGCAGCTCATACGGGACTCTGGGCGGGGAGCTGTTTTTT. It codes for CASSSYGTLGGELFF.